The 32 T cell receptor beta chains given below trace back to one sample, sequenced in a study of shared clonotypes between healthy human individuals. The data were produced by immunoSEQ multiplex PCR, yet TCRdb's version contains in-frame clones alone and is incomplete. The sample contains hundreds of thousands of clones, around 79% of which appear only once. The sample was PBMCs. Receptors were obtained from a woman aged 40-49 years in good health. Some clones in this sample may be carry-over from other donors' samples.

This chain uses TRBV18 with TRBJ2-7, with D possibly matching TRBD2 (6 bases). The CDR3 contains 16 residues. Germline CDR1 reads KGHSH; CDR2 reads LQKENI. V dropped 2 bases and J dropped 5 bases, with 19 bases sitting between them. The CDR3 sequence is CASSPSGGLSGDEQYF. CDR3 nucleotides: TGTGCCAGCTCACCATCGGGTGGTTTGTCGGGGGACGAGCAGTACTTC.

This clone was seen only a few times. The CDR3 DNA sequence: TGTGCCAGCAGCTCCACAGGGGTGGCGACTAATGAAAAACTGTTTTTT. Its translation: CASSSTGVATNEKLFF. V usage is TRBV7-8 and J usage is TRBJ1-4; 7 positions agree with TRBD1. The CDR3 contains 16 residues. Losses at the gene ends were 4 bases for V and 2 bases for J; bases not matched to a gene: 7. Germline V lookup: CDR1 SGHVS, CDR2 FQNEAQ. The full variable domain, completed using reference TRBV7-8 and TRBJ1-4, is GAGVSQSPRYKVAKRGQDVALRCDPISGHVSLFWYQQALGQGPEFLTYFQNEAQLDKSGLPSDRFFAERPEGSVSTLKIQRTQQEDSAVYLCASSSTGVATNEKLFFGSGTQLSVL.

The chain recombines TRBV4-2 with TRBJ2-3; the D gene is possibly TRBD2 (5 bases). V shed 5 bases and J shed 1 base, with 19 bases lying between them. From germline, CDR1 is LGHNA and CDR2 YNFKEQ. CDR3 size: 17 residues. The CDR3 protein is CASSSRYTGIGTDTQYF. The DNA of the CDR3 is TGTGCCAGCAGCTCAAGATATACCGGGATCGGCACAGATACGCAGTATTTT.

The CDR3, as DNA: TGTGCCAGCAGCCCAACAGGGACCCAAAACACCGGGGAGCTGTTTTTT. It translates to CASSPTGTQNTGELFF. The rearrangement uses TRBV6-6 and TRBJ2-2, with D possibly matching TRBD1 (6 bases). Germline V gene lookup returns CDR1 MNHNY and CDR2 SVGAGI (reference sequence). V lost 6 bases and J lost 2, with 16 bases in between. The CDR3 length is 16 residues.

The chain combines TRBV7-2 with TRBJ2-7; no clear D gene. CDR3 length equals 15 residues. V shed 1 base and J shed 4 bases, with 14 bases lying between them. CDR1 is SGHTA, CDR2 FQGNSA, per germline. The CDR3 nucleotides are TGTGCCAGCAGCTTAGGCGGCCCGGGCGGTTACGAGCAGTACTTC. It translates to CASSLGGPGGYEQYF.

This clone has just a few counts. The chain uses TRBV18 and TRBJ2-5; no firm D call. Between the trimmed V and J ends, which lost 4 bases and 7 bases, there was a span of 16 bases. CDR3 size: 14 residues. Per the germline V gene, CDR1 is KGHSH and CDR2 is LQKENI. The CDR3 coding sequence is TGTGCCAGCTCACTTAAGGCCAACCTCGGGACCCAGTACTTC. Amino acid sequence: CASSLKANLGTQYF.

The chain joins TRBV19 to TRBJ1-2; no definite D call. There are 12 residues in the CDR3. The V and J ends lost 2 bases and 8 bases respectively, with 9 bases between them. Germline assignment: CDR1 LNHDA and CDR2 SQIVND (reference sequence). CDR3 amino acids: CASSIIPGGYTF. The CDR3 DNA sequence: TGTGCCAGTAGTATAATACCAGGAGGCTACACCTTC. Drawing the rest from reference TRBV19 and TRBJ1-2, the complete variable domain is DGGITQSPKYLFRKEGQNVTLSCEQNLNHDAMYWYRQDPGQGLRLIYYSQIVNDFQKGDIAEGYSVSREKKESFPLTVTSAQKNPTAFYLCASSIIPGGYTFGSGTRLTVV.

The genes are TRBV2 and TRBJ2-7; 10 bases agree with TRBD2. V was pared by 3 bases and J by 5 bases, with 4 bases of the junction left unmatched. The V gene's germline CDR1 is SNHLY and CDR2 FYNNEI. The CDR3 covers 14 residues. The CDR3: CASSDSLAGDEQYF. The CDR3 nucleotides read TGTGCCAGCAGTGATAGCCTAGCGGGAGACGAGCAGTACTTC.

This rearrangement joins TRBV9 to TRBJ2-5; tentatively, D is TRBD2 (5 bases). Trimming took 0 bases from V and 9 from J, leaving 15 bases between them. CDR1 and CDR2 (germline): SGDLS, YYNGEE. The CDR3 is made up of 14 amino acids. CDR3 in amino acids: CASSVDWGSGSQYF. DNA for the CDR3: TGTGCCAGCAGCGTAGATTGGGGATCGGGGTCCCAGTACTTC.

On this clone: At one end, the junction sequence differs from germline, possibly due to a read error. DNA for the CDR3: TGTGCTAGCAGCTCACAAGTTTTCACTCGTCTCTTT. As protein: CASSSQVFTRLF. The chain combines TRBV7-7 with TRBJ1-6; no definite D call. The CDR3 covers 12 residues. Germline V gene sequence: CDR1 SSHAT, CDR2 FNYEAQ (reference sequence). Supplemented by reference TRBV7-7 and TRBJ1-6, the full variable domain reads GAGVSQSPRYKVTKRGQDVTLRCDPISSHATLYWYQQALGQGPEFLTYFNYEAQPDKSGLPSDRFSAERPEGSISTLTIQRTEQRDSAMYRCASSSQVFTRLFGNGTRLTVT.

This clone was found once. The chain combines TRBV28 with TRBJ2-7, with D unclear. V lost 5 bases and J 2 bases, leaving 7 bases between the germline ends. Germline V CDR1 and CDR2: MDHEN, SYDVKM. The CDR3 runs to 12 residues. Here the CDR3 reads CASSPTPYEQYF. In DNA, the CDR3 is TGTGCCAGCAGTCCCACCCCCTACGAGCAGTACTTC. Looking up the rest from reference TRBV28 and TRBJ2-7 gives the full variable domain: DVKVTQSSRYLVKRTGEKVFLECVQDMDHENMFWYRQDPGLGLRLIYFSYDVKMKEKGDIPEGYSVSREKKERFSLILESASTNQTSMYLCASSPTPYEQYFGPGTRLTVT.

This clone was detected a few times. The rearrangement joins TRBV2 to TRBJ2-2; 7 bases map to TRBD2. Germline CDR1 and CDR2: SNHLY and FYNNEI. V trimming: 7 bases; J trimming: 5 bases; junction bases outside the gene matches: 7. The CDR3 length is 14 residues. The CDR3 sequence: CASTLSGETGELFF. The CDR3 DNA reads as TGTGCCAGCACCCTAAGCGGGGAGACCGGGGAGCTGTTTTTT.

This clone was observed a single time. This chain joins TRBV10-3 and TRBJ2-7; TRBD1 might be the D (5 bases). Between the trimmed V and J ends, which lost 2 bases and 4 bases, there was a span of 9 bases. Germline V gene lookup returns CDR1 ENHRY and CDR2 SYGVKD. The CDR3 has 13 amino acids. The CDR3 loop is CAISEERGYEQYF. CDR3 nucleotides: TGTGCCATCAGTGAGGAAAGGGGATACGAGCAGTACTTC.

This clone is a singleton in its sample. The chain combines TRBV7-2 with TRBJ2-1, with 10 bases aligning to TRBD1. The germline CDR1 and CDR2 sequences are SGHTA and FQGNSA. This CDR3 has 15 residues. After removal of 5 bases from V and 9 bases from J, the junction contained 10 bases not matched to a gene. The DNA for the CDR3 is TGTGCCAGCAGCACCCCGGGACAGGGGTCGAGTGAGCAGTTCTTC. The encoded protein is CASSTPGQGSSEQFF.

The table lists this clone with a count of one. A junction end diverges from the germline sequence, so it may reflect a read error. The sample carries other DNA sequences with the same CDR3. The chain employs TRBV18 and TRBJ1-1; D uncertain. The CDR3 length is 16 residues. From germline, CDR1 is KGHSH and CDR2 LQKENI. The CDR3 DNA reads TGTGCCAGCTCACCCAGTTATGGCAGATTGAACACTGAGGCTTTCTTT. Protein sequence: CASSPSYGRLNTEAFF. The complete variable domain, with remaining parts taken from reference TRBV18 and TRBJ1-1, reads NAGVMQNPRHLVRRRGQEARLRCSPMKGHSHVYWYRQLPEEGLKFMVYLQKENIIDESGMPKERFSAEFPKEGPSILRIQQVVRGDSAAYFCASSPSYGRLNTEAFFGQGTRLTVV.

The count of this clone is one. This likely stems from a read error, as it lies one base from a far larger clone. Other DNA sequences in the sample encode the same CDR3. This chain connects TRBV9 to TRBJ2-7; D remains unclear. Germline V gene data show CDR1 as SGDLS and CDR2 as YYNGEE. This CDR3 region has 14 residues. In DNA, the CDR3 is TGTGCCAGCAGCGTAGGTGGTCTTCCCTACGAGCAGTACTTT. The encoded protein is CASSVGGLPYEQYF.

The rearrangement joins TRBV28 to TRBJ2-1, with 14 bases identical to TRBD2. The germline CDR1 and CDR2 sequences are MDHEN and SYDVKM. The CDR3 sequence is 19 residues long. The V and J ends lost 5 bases and 0 bases, in that order; junction bases with no gene match: 9. The CDR3 DNA follows: TGTGCCAGCAGTCAGATGACTAGCGGGAGGGTTAGCTCCTACAATGAGCAGTTCTTC. Its protein is CASSQMTSGRVSSYNEQFF. The full variable domain, rest sourced from reference TRBV28 and TRBJ2-1, is DVKVTQSSRYLVKRTGEKVFLECVQDMDHENMFWYRQDPGLGLRLIYFSYDVKMKEKGDIPEGYSVSREKKERFSLILESASTNQTSMYLCASSQMTSGRVSSYNEQFFGPGTRLTVL.

The V gene is TRBV28, the J gene TRBJ1-4; D unresolved. CDR1 is MDHEN, CDR2 SYDVKM, per germline. V lost 1 base and J lost 6, with 9 bases in between. The CDR3 extends over 14 amino acids. For the CDR3, the DNA is TGTGCCAGCAGTTTATTCCGCCAATATGAAAAACTGTTTTTT. This encodes CASSLFRQYEKLFF.

DNA for the CDR3: TGTGCCAGAAGCGAACAGGGAGACAATCAGCCCCAGCATTTT. It is translated as CARSEQGDNQPQHF. The rearrangement links TRBV5-3 to TRBJ1-5; D possibly corresponds to TRBD1 (6 bases). TRBV5-3 is sorted into the ORF group, with uncertain function. The V end was cut by 4 bases, the J end by 3 bases, with 11 bases between. The CDR3 loop spans 14 amino acids.

The chain has TRBV2 and TRBJ2-7, with a weak D call TRBD2 (6 bases). The CDR3 sequence is 13 residues long. Per the germline V gene, CDR1 is SNHLY and CDR2 is FYNNEI. V lost 4 bases and J lost 4, with 11 bases in between. CDR3 sequence: CASSGGERYEQYF. DNA for the CDR3: TGTGCCAGCAGTGGGGGGGAGAGGTACGAGCAGTACTTC.

The chain has TRBV7-3 and TRBJ1-2; the D gene is possibly TRBD1 (6 bases). The V end lost 1 base, the J end lost 8 bases, and 11 bases lay between the germline ends. CDR1 is SGHTA, CDR2 FQGTGA, per germline. The CDR3 runs 13 residues. The CDR3 DNA is TGTGCCAGCAGCTTAATTCCCCAGGGGGGCTACACCTTC. The encoded protein is CASSLIPQGGYTF. The full variable domain, its missing parts supplied by reference TRBV7-3 and TRBJ1-2, is GAGVSQTPSNKVTEKGKYVELRCDPISGHTALYWYRQSLGQGPEFLIYFQGTGAADDSGLPNDRFFAVRPEGSVSTLKIQRTERGDSAVYLCASSLIPQGGYTFGSGTRLTVV.

This chain connects TRBV30 to TRBJ2-3; no firm D call. The CDR3 loop spans 12 amino acids. Trimming cost V 2 bases and J 6 bases, with 9 bases left between them. Germline V gives CDR1 GTSNPN, CDR2 SVGIG (reference sequence). For the CDR3, the DNA is TGTGCCTGGAGTACCCGACTGGATACGCAGTATTTT. Protein sequence: CAWSTRLDTQYF.

V is TRBV30 and J is TRBJ2-6, with 8 bases lining up with TRBD1. V dropped 2 bases and J dropped 4; count of bases not matched to a gene: 7. In germline, CDR1 is GTSNPN, CDR2 SVGIG (reference sequence). The CDR3 is 16 residues long. The CDR3 region has the DNA TGTGCCTGGAGTCGCCACAGGGGGATAGGGGCCAACGTCCTGACTTTC. This encodes CAWSRHRGIGANVLTF.

This chain links TRBV6-5 with TRBJ2-7; tentatively, D is TRBD2 (6 bases). CDR1 is MNHEY and CDR2 is SVGAGI in the germline V gene. The CDR3 has 14 amino acids. V lost 6 bases, J lost 3 bases, and 15 bases lay in between. The CDR3 DNA is TGTGCCAGCAGCCGTTTTAGCGGTGGCTACGAGCAGTACTTC. It codes for CASSRFSGGYEQYF.

J is TRBJ1-3 and V is TRBV7-6; no clear D gene. The V end was cut by 0 bases, the J end by 0 bases, with 6 bases between. Germline CDR1 reads SGHVS; CDR2 reads FNYEAQ. The CDR3 runs to 15 residues. CDR3 amino acids: CASSLAPSSGNTIYF. The DNA of the CDR3 is TGTGCCAGCAGCTTAGCGCCGAGCTCTGGAAACACCATATATTTT.

This sequence joins TRBV5-6 and TRBJ1-1; 7 bases line up with TRBD1. Germline V CDR1 and CDR2: SGHDT, YYEEEE. This CDR3 has 14 amino acids. J lost 5 bases, V lost 5 bases, and 9 bases had no gene match. The CDR3 reads CASRLKGGRTEAFF. As DNA, the CDR3 is TGTGCCAGCAGGTTAAAAGGGGGCCGGACTGAAGCTTTCTTT.

The rearrangement uses TRBV7-3 and TRBJ2-2; D gene uncertain. V was cut by 0 bases and J by 6 bases, with 14 bases left in between. The CDR3 extends over 16 amino acids. Germline values: CDR1 SGHTA, CDR2 FQGTGA. As DNA, the CDR3 is TGTGCCAGCAGCTTAACGGCTGGCCAGGCGCCCGGGGAGCTGTTTTTT. This encodes CASSLTAGQAPGELFF. Full variable domain (remainder filled in from reference TRBV7-3 and TRBJ2-2): GAGVSQTPSNKVTEKGKYVELRCDPISGHTALYWYRQSLGQGPEFLIYFQGTGAADDSGLPNDRFFAVRPEGSVSTLKIQRTERGDSAVYLCASSLTAGQAPGELFFGEGSRLTVL.

This clone turned up a few times. This rearrangement joins TRBV6-4 to TRBJ2-1; perhaps TRBD2 as D (5 bases). In germline, CDR1 is MRHNA, CDR2 SNTAGT. V was trimmed by 5 bases and J by 6 bases, leaving 14 bases between them. This CDR3 region has 14 residues. The CDR3 DNA sequence: TGTGCCAGCAGTAACGGGGAAGGTTCCAATGAGCAGTTCTTC. Its protein product is CASSNGEGSNEQFF.

The rearrangement joins TRBV7-3 to TRBJ2-2; the match to TRBD2 covers 11 bases. CDR1 and CDR2 (germline): SGHTA, FQGTGA. The junction had 3 bases not matched to a gene; V was cut back by 5 bases and J by 1 base. The CDR3 totals 16 residues. The CDR3 bases are TGTGCCAGCAGCCTTGGACTAGCGGGGAACACCGGGGAGCTGTTTTTT. Amino acids: CASSLGLAGNTGELFF.

This clone appeared a few times. The CDR3 coding sequence is TGCGCCAGCAGCCGGGTAGACAGAGAGAACACTGAAGCTTTCTTT. Protein product: CASSRVDRENTEAFF. The gene calls are TRBV4-1 and TRBJ1-1, with D maybe TRBD1 (5 bases). CDR1 is MGHRA and CDR2 is YSYEKL in the germline V gene. The CDR3 has 15 residues. Trimming took 4 bases from V and 1 from J, leaving 13 bases between them.

The gene calls are TRBV10-3 and TRBJ2-7; tentative D call: TRBD1 (5 bases). Germline lookup yields CDR1 ENHRY and CDR2 SYGVKD. The CDR3 consists of 14 residues. V lost 3 bases and J 6 bases, leaving 15 bases between the germline ends. CDR3 nucleotide sequence: TGTGCCATCAGTGAAGGACATCAACCCATCGAGCAGTACTTC. Translation gives CAISEGHQPIEQYF.

This sequence joins TRBV9 and TRBJ2-7, with D possibly matching TRBD2 (6 bases). Germline V gives CDR1 SGDLS, CDR2 YYNGEE. With 0 bases removed from V and 0 bases from J, the gap between germline ends came to 13 bases. The CDR3 sequence is 16 residues long. CDR3 loop: CASSVDGGVSSYEQYF. The CDR3 DNA is TGTGCCAGCAGCGTAGATGGAGGGGTTAGCTCCTACGAGCAGTACTTC.